This T cell receptor beta chain emerged from a study of beta chain features in type 1 diabetes. Looking at the study overall: Taken together, all samples contributed 95 million to 110 million examined sorted cells.

Germline V gene data show CDR1 as MDHEN and CDR2 as SYDVKM. The CDR3 is 15 residues long. J gave up 3 bases and V 4 bases, and 9 bases lay outside the gene matches. Expressed TCRB transcripts were sequenced because the entire RNA isolate underwent reverse transcription. Only in-frame clones appear in the TCRdb table, and some are missing; sequencing was by immunoSEQ multiplex PCR. The repertoire consists of 150,000 or so clones, with 63% occurring once and the leading ten covering roughly 0.089%. General observations from the study: Whether HLA type affects TCRB rearrangement stayed undetermined in the present work. A moderate, significant TCRB CDR3 shortening appeared in type 1 diabetes across four CD4+ subsets.

In regard to this clone: Its antigen is unidentified.

Sorting of CD4+ naive, central memory, regulatory and stem cell-like memory cells was performed via CD45RO/CCR7/CD25/CD127/CD95/CD27. Sort purity for all populations was recorded as exceeding 98%. The receptor was derived from a man in his thirties or forties with type 1 diabetes. Sequenced material: naive CD4+ T cells from blood. The rearrangement links TRBV28 to TRBJ2-7; 7 nucleotides align to TRBD1. CDR3 sequence: CASSSHRDSFYEQYF. The CDR3 bases are TGTGCCAGCAGTTCCCACAGGGACAGTTTCTACGAGCAGTACTTC. The variable domain in full, with the rest retrieved from reference TRBV28 and TRBJ2-7, is DVKVTQSSRYLVKRTGEKVFLECVQDMDHENMFWYRQDPGLGLRLIYFSYDVKMKEKGDIPEGYSVSREKKERFSLILESASTNQTSMYLCASSSHRDSFYEQYFGPGTRLTVT.